The source of this TCR beta chain is a study of T-cell memory formation after mild COVID-19. V was clipped by 3 bases and J by 6 bases, with 12 bases between them. The CDR3 is 13 amino acids. MiXCR, run by TCRdb on the 5' RACE reads, gives a single entry per CDR3 protein. The profile shows about 430,000 distinct CDR3 sequences, 20% to 25% of them singletons. With respect to this clonotype: Antigen unknown.

Study conclusions and caveats: The second-wave clones peaking on day 37 were not confirmed as SARS-CoV-2-specific. A subset of responding clones appeared in pre-infection memory, suggesting cross-reactive memory joined.

The sample consisted of PBMCs or a T cell subset sorted from them (not recorded which). The chain links TRBV12-3 or TRBV12-4 to TRBJ2-7; D unclear. The source is an adult woman who had mild COVID-19 (a few samples of this study predate the infection). Cell type and time point are not known. As DNA, the CDR3 is TGTGCCAGCAGTTTTAGCCTGACGGGCGAGCAGTACTTC. Translating it yields CASSFSLTGEQYF.